One sample yielded the 21 T cell receptor beta chains listed below, sequenced in a study of cytomegalovirus exposure and HLA in healthy donors. The PCR employed 60 Vbeta primers together with 13 Jbeta primers. Using immunoSEQ multiplex PCR, the repertoire was profiled, and TCRdb retains in-frame clones only, with some absent. Here the sample spans some 90,000 clones, 80% being singletons. Sequencing input: PBMCs. These receptors originate from a woman aged 45-60 years in good health and CMV-seropositive.

The V call is TRBV7-6, the J call TRBJ2-2, with a possible D match to TRBD1 (5 bases). The V gene lost 2 bases and the J gene lost 1 base, with 14 bases spanning the gap. The length of the CDR3 is 17 residues. From germline, CDR1 is SGHVS and CDR2 FNYEAQ. The CDR3 loop reads CASSLSLGQGNTGELFF. The CDR3 bases are TGTGCCAGCAGCTTATCCCTAGGGCAGGGGAACACCGGGGAGCTGTTTTTT.

A word on this clone: Within the sample, other DNA sequences also encode this same CDR3. The V gene is TRBV9, the J gene TRBJ2-2; 7 bases match TRBD1. CDR1 SGDLS and CDR2 YYNGEE come from the germline V gene. The CDR3 loop spans 14 amino acids. V was pared by 5 bases and J by 7 bases, with 8 bases of the junction left unmatched. CDR3 in amino acids: CASRGDRAGGELFF. In nucleotides, the CDR3 is TGTGCCAGCAGAGGAGACAGGGCGGGCGGGGAGCTGTTTTTT. The full variable domain, its missing parts supplied by reference TRBV9 and TRBJ2-2, is DSGVTQTPKHLITATGQRVTLRCSPRSGDLSVYWYQQSLDQGLQFLIQYYNGEERAKGNILERFSAQQFPDLHSELNLSSLELGDSALYFCASRGDRAGGELFFGEGSRLTVL.

The V call is TRBV9, the J call TRBJ2-1; 10 bases match TRBD1. Germline assignment: CDR1 SGDLS and CDR2 YYNGEE. The CDR3 contains 16 residues. With V trimmed by 0 bases and J by 4 bases, 4 bases remained unmatched. The CDR3, as DNA: TGTGCCAGCAGCGTAGCTGGGACAGGGGTTTACAATGAGCAGTTCTTC. It translates to CASSVAGTGVYNEQFF.

This clone was seen more than once but under ten times. The rearrangement joins TRBV25-1 to TRBJ1-1; D uncertain. Trimming removed 4 bases from V and 0 bases from J, with 6 bases in between. In germline, CDR1 is MGHDK, CDR2 SYGVNS. The CDR3 length is 13 residues. Here the CDR3 reads CASSGVMNTEAFF. CDR3 sequence (DNA): TGTGCCAGCAGTGGAGTCATGAACACTGAAGCTTTCTTT.

This clone was seen a few times. The chain joins TRBV4-1 to TRBJ2-1, with 7 bases matching TRBD1. Germline CDR1 MGHRA, CDR2 YSYEKL. The CDR3 loop spans 19 amino acids. After removal of 1 base from V and 0 bases from J, the junction contained 12 bases not matched to a gene. The CDR3 region has the DNA TGCGCCAGCAGCCAAGGTGTTTTGGGGGCAGGGGGCTCCTACAATGAGCAGTTCTTC. Amino acid sequence: CASSQGVLGAGGSYNEQFF.

The genes are TRBV4-1 and TRBJ2-7, with TRBD1 as a possible D gene (5 bases). Per the germline V gene, CDR1 is MGHRA and CDR2 is YSYEKL. With 2 bases removed from V and 7 bases from J, the gap between germline ends came to 12 bases. CDR3 length: 13 residues. The CDR3, as DNA: TGCGCCAGCAGCCAACGCGGACACACAGAGCAGTACTTC. Translating gives CASSQRGHTEQYF.

CDR3 bases: TGTGCCAGCAGGGCCCGGGACTACTTCGAGCAGTACTTC. It encodes CASRARDYFEQYF. V gene TRBV27 combines with J gene TRBJ2-7; 7 positions match TRBD2. CDR3 length equals 13 residues. V lost 6 bases, J lost 6 bases, and 8 bases stayed unmatched. CDR1 and CDR2 from the germline V gene are MNHEY and SMNVEV (reference sequence).

This clone showed up just once. Other nucleotide sequences from this sample produce the same CDR3. The chain employs TRBV10-1 and TRBJ2-3; 9 bases are shared with TRBD1. CDR1 is WNHNN, CDR2 SYGVQD, per germline (reference sequence). This CDR3 has 15 amino acids. The J segment lost 6 bases and the V segment lost 7 bases, leaving 11 bases of the junction unmatched. CDR3 nucleotides: TGCGCCAGCACTCCATCGATTGACAGGGGGGATACGCAGTATTTT. Encoded protein: CASTPSIDRGDTQYF.

The V gene is TRBV15, the J gene TRBJ2-1, with 13 nucleotides matching TRBD2. V lost 1 base, J lost 7 bases, and 7 bases stayed unmatched. This CDR3 has 17 residues. Germline V CDR1 and CDR2: LNHNV, YYDKDF (reference sequence). The DNA for the CDR3 is TGTGCCACCAGCAGAGCCTCCGGACTAGCGGGAGTTAATGAGCAGTTCTTC. Protein: CATSRASGLAGVNEQFF. The full variable domain, in which reference TRBV15 and TRBJ2-1 provide the parts outside the CDR3, is DAMVIQNPRYQVTQFGKPVTLSCSQTLNHNVMYWYQQKSSQAPKLLFHYYDKDFNNEADTPDNFQSRRPNTSFCFLDIRSPGLGDTAMYLCATSRASGLAGVNEQFFGPGTRLTVL.

The chain joins TRBV7-8 to TRBJ2-2; D might be TRBD2 (6 bases). Trimming left V 5 bases short and J 2 bases short, with 18 bases between. Germline V gives CDR1 SGHVS, CDR2 FQNEAQ. The CDR3 contains 17 residues. The CDR3 region is CASSPSGRNSNTGELFF. The CDR3 nucleotides are TGTGCCAGCAGCCCATCGGGGAGGAACTCTAACACCGGGGAGCTGTTTTTT.

The J gene is TRBJ2-2, the V gene TRBV7-7, with 7 positions matching TRBD2. The CDR3 extends over 14 amino acids. Germline-derived CDR1 and CDR2 are SSHAT and FNYEAQ (reference sequence). The CDR3 nucleotides are TGTGCTAGCCGGGCGGGAGAACGAATCGGGGAGCTGTTTTTT. Encoded protein: CASRAGERIGELFF.

This chain joins TRBV2 and TRBJ2-7, with no clear D. CDR3 size: 12 residues. Germline lookup yields CDR1 SNHLY and CDR2 FYNNEI. Trimming stripped 6 bases from V and 0 bases from J, with 6 bases between. CDR3 region: CASRPSSYEQYF. DNA for the CDR3: TGTGCCAGCAGGCCTAGCTCCTACGAGCAGTACTTC. The whole variable domain, filled in from reference TRBV2 and TRBJ2-7, reads EPEVTQTPSHQVTQMGQEVILRCVPISNHLYFYWYRQILGQKVEFLVSFYNNEISEKSEIFDDQFSVERPDGSNFTLKIRSTKLEDSAMYFCASRPSSYEQYFGPGTRLTVT.

This sequence joins TRBV27 and TRBJ1-1; unclear D gene. This CDR3 is 14 amino acids long. The V end was cut by 2 bases, the J end by 4 bases, with 11 bases between. CDR1 and CDR2 (germline): MNHEY, SMNVEV (reference sequence). The chain's CDR3 is CASSLEGGITEAFF. The DNA for the CDR3 is TGTGCCAGCAGTTTAGAGGGAGGGATCACTGAAGCTTTCTTT.

The V gene is TRBV6-4, the J gene TRBJ2-3; the D gene is possibly TRBD1 (6 bases). The CDR3 has 16 residues. The V and J ends lost 0 bases and 5 bases respectively, with 15 bases between them. Germline lookup yields CDR1 MRHNA and CDR2 SNTAGT. The CDR3 coding sequence is TGTGCCAGCAGTGACTCGAACAGGGAGCGAGAAGATACGCAGTATTTT. This encodes CASSDSNREREDTQYF.

This clone has a handful of counts. The junction departs from the called germline gene at one end, perhaps through a read error. This chain joins TRBV5-6 and TRBJ1-2; 9 bases are a match to TRBD1. The germline V gene encodes CDR1 SGHDT and CDR2 YYEEEE. CDR3 size: 11 residues. In DNA, the CDR3 is TGTGCCAGCAGCTGGGACAGGGAAGATGTTTTC. Residues: CASSWDREDVF.

This chain uses TRBV29-1 with TRBJ1-4; D is undetermined. The CDR3 consists of 15 residues. V was cut by 0 bases and J by 7 bases, with 15 bases left in between. The germline gives CDR1 SQVTM, CDR2 ANQGSEA. The CDR3 nucleotides are TGCAGCGTTGAAGATACGGGGTCGTGGGGTGAAAAACTGTTTTTT. It codes for CSVEDTGSWGEKLFF.

This chain joins TRBV28 and TRBJ2-7, with 8 positions matching TRBD1. J lost 1 base, V lost 5 bases, and 4 bases had no gene match. Germline values: CDR1 MDHEN, CDR2 SYDVKM. The CDR3 covers 14 residues. Written as DNA, the CDR3 is TGTGCCAGCAGTCAGGGGGCACGGTCCTACGAGCAGTACGTC. Translated: CASSQGARSYEQYV.

Of note for this clone: Relative to the germline gene, one junction end is altered; a read error may explain this. This chain uses TRBV7-7 with TRBJ1-1; D gene unclear. This CDR3 spans 13 amino acids. Germline CDR1 SSHAT, CDR2 FNYEAQ (reference sequence). The CDR3, as DNA: TGTGCTAGCAGCTTTAGTACGAACACTGAAGCTTTCTTT. Translation: CASSFSTNTEAFF.

The count of this clone is one. The rearrangement links TRBV10-1 to TRBJ2-7, with TRBD2 matching 13 bases. CDR1 WNHNN and CDR2 SYGVQD come from the germline V gene (reference sequence). Trimming removed 3 bases from V and 4 bases from J; junction bases left unmatched: 3. The CDR3 runs 15 residues. CDR3 bases: TGCGCCAGCAGTGAAGGGACTAGCGGGGTTTACGAGCAGTACTTC. This gives the protein CASSEGTSGVYEQYF.

The J gene is TRBJ2-2, the V gene TRBV11-3, with 7 bases fitting TRBD1. CDR1 and CDR2 from the germline V gene are SGHNT and YENEEA. The CDR3 consists of 16 residues. V was pared by 1 base and J by 2 bases, with 4 bases of the junction left unmatched. CDR3 DNA sequence: TGTGCCAGCAGCTTAGCCGGACAGGTTAACACCGGGGAGCTGTTTTTT. This codes for CASSLAGQVNTGELFF.

This chain links TRBV12-5 with TRBJ2-1, with a tentative D call TRBD1 (5 bases). The CDR3 totals 17 residues. Germline lookup yields CDR1 LGHNT and CDR2 FRNRAP. The V end was cut by 5 bases, the J end by 0 bases, with 17 bases between. The CDR3 region has the DNA TGTGCTAGTGGTCTCTTAAACAGGATCTCCTCCTACAATGAGCAGTTCTTC. It is translated as CASGLLNRISSYNEQFF.